A single sample gave rise to the 29 T cell receptor beta chains below, sequenced in a study of regulatory T cells in long-lasting Graves disease. CDR3-region Arm-PCR and iRepertoire HTBI primers produced the TCR beta libraries. TCRdb used MiXCR to reprocess the multiplex PCR reads, holding one entry per CDR3 protein. Here the sample spans about 370,000 distinct CDR3 sequences, roughly 16% being singletons. The sample's time point: newly diagnosed GD, antithyroid drugs for less than 3 months. TCR sequences were obtained from RNA taken from PBMCs. The sequenced sample was peripheral blood mononuclear cells (PBMCs), obtained at new diagnosis, from a patient treated with antithyroid drugs. The receptors come from a female donor with Graves disease.

Ten or more counts support this clonotype. The chain employs TRBV7-2 and TRBJ2-7; D is possibly TRBD1 (6 bases). Germline lookup yields CDR1 SGHTA and CDR2 FQGNSA. Trimming stripped 2 bases from V and 0 bases from J, with 11 bases between. This CDR3 is built from 15 residues. CDR3 residues: CASSLWQGSSYEQYF. The DNA for the CDR3 is TGTGCCAGCAGCTTATGGCAGGGGAGCTCCTACGAGCAGTACTTC.

In the case of this clonotype: This may come from a read error, since a much larger clone is one base off. V usage is TRBV20-1 and J usage is TRBJ2-1, with 8 bases aligning to TRBD2. Germline CDR1 is DFQATT and CDR2 is SNEGSKA (reference sequence). V trimming: 2 bases; J trimming: 6 bases; junction bases outside the gene matches: 12. The CDR3 covers 16 residues. The CDR3, as DNA: TGCAGTGCTAGACCCCTATCGGGAGGGCGGCTCAATGAGCAGTTCTTC. This gives the protein CSARPLSGGRLNEQFF.

A few counts support this clonotype. A much larger clone differs from this one at a single base, so this may be a read error. No conserved phenylalanine or tryptophan is present at the end of the CDR3, so a read error is the likely explanation. V is TRBV7-9 and J is TRBJ2-3, with 7 nucleotides matching TRBD1. CDR3 length: 16 residues. CDR1 and CDR2 (germline): SEHNR, FQNEAQ (reference sequence). Trimming at V came to 5 bases and at J to 1 base, leaving 9 bases not matched to a gene. The CDR3 nucleotides are TGTGCCAGCAGCCCCGTTGGTGGACAGGGCACAGATACGCAGTATCTT. This sequence encodes CASSPVGGQGTDTQYL.

This clonotype came up a few times. This rearrangement joins TRBV6-1 to TRBJ2-1; D is uncertain. V shed 7 bases and J shed 4 bases, with 17 bases lying between them. The CDR3 loop spans 15 amino acids. In germline, CDR1 is MNHNS, CDR2 SASEGT. CDR3 in amino acids: CASNFLQVWYNEQFF. In DNA form, the CDR3 reads TGTGCCAGCAACTTTCTCCAGGTTTGGTACAATGAGCAGTTCTTC.

This clonotype was seen ten or more times. This chain links TRBV7-2 with TRBJ1-1; a possible D gene is TRBD1 (5 bases). The CDR3 consists of 14 residues. Germline V gene sequence: CDR1 SGHTA, CDR2 FQGNSA. The V end was cut by 4 bases, the J end by 4 bases, with 13 bases between. The CDR3 bases are TGTGCCAGCAGCTCAGATGGGGGGAGCACTGAAGCTTTCTTT. It encodes CASSSDGGSTEAFF.

The chain joins TRBV12-5 to TRBJ2-1; D is possibly TRBD1 (6 bases). In germline, CDR1 is LGHNT, CDR2 FRNRAP. CDR3 length: 14 residues. Trimming took 6 bases from V and 8 from J, leaving 17 bases between them. The CDR3 sequence is CASGLRQVLDEQFF. CDR3 DNA sequence: TGTGCTAGTGGGCTACGACAGGTTTTGGATGAGCAGTTCTTC.

This sequence joins TRBV20-1 and TRBJ2-5, with D tentatively TRBD2 (5 bases). The CDR3 runs 12 residues. V shed 1 base and J shed 3 bases, with 6 bases lying between them. Germline CDR1 reads DFQATT; CDR2 reads SNEGSKA (reference sequence). CDR3 in amino acids: CSARVLEETQYF. The CDR3 DNA follows: TGCAGTGCTAGAGTACTAGAAGAGACCCAGTACTTC.

This clonotype occurred many times. V usage is TRBV28 and J usage is TRBJ1-2; the D gene is possibly TRBD1 (6 bases). Deletions cut 5 bases from V and 4 bases from J, with 14 bases between. CDR1 and CDR2 from the germline V gene are MDHEN and SYDVKM. The CDR3 has 14 amino acids. CDR3 in amino acids: CASSPPLGGYGYTF. The CDR3, as DNA: TGTGCCAGCAGTCCCCCCCTAGGGGGCTATGGCTACACCTTC.

The rearrangement joins TRBV12-3 or TRBV12-4 to TRBJ2-2; possible D gene TRBD1, 5 bases. V was cut by 6 bases and J by 2 bases, with 34 bases left in between. This CDR3 is 22 amino acids long. The CDR3 DNA follows: TGTGCCAGCAGCCACGAAAGACGGAAGGGGCTGAAACATCCCCCAAACACCGGGGAGCTGTTTTTT. It yields the protein CASSHERRKGLKHPPNTGELFF.

In its sample, this clonotype was seen many times. The chain has TRBV7-9 and TRBJ1-4, with TRBD1 identical over 7 bases. With V trimmed by 1 base and J by 7 bases, 6 bases remained unmatched. The CDR3 is 15 residues long. Germline CDR1 reads SEHNR; CDR2 reads FQNEAQ (reference sequence). The DNA for the CDR3 is TGTGCCAGCAGCTTAGACAGGGGAGGGGGTGAAAAACTGTTTTTT. Protein product: CASSLDRGGGEKLFF.

This clonotype has ten or more counts. The chain has TRBV27 and TRBJ2-3, with D perhaps matching TRBD1 or TRBD2 (6 bases each). Trimming removed 5 bases from V and 1 base from J, with 13 bases in between. There are 15 residues in the CDR3. CDR1 is MNHEY and CDR2 is SMNVEV in the germline V gene (reference sequence). CDR3 loop: CASSGGRVGTDTQYF. CDR3 in DNA: TGTGCCAGCAGTGGGGGGCGCGTGGGCACAGATACGCAGTATTTT.

The rearrangement links TRBV20-1 to TRBJ2-1; tentatively, D is TRBD1 or TRBD2 (5 bases each). V dropped 6 bases and J dropped 4 bases, with 19 bases sitting between them. This CDR3 is 15 amino acids long. CDR1 is DFQATT, CDR2 SNEGSKA, per germline (reference sequence). As DNA, the CDR3 is TGCAGTGCCGAGATGGGGGTATCCCTATACAATGAGCAGTTCTTC. Amino acid sequence: CSAEMGVSLYNEQFF.

This clonotype was found many times. The chain joins TRBV3-1 to TRBJ2-5; weak D call: TRBD1 (6 bases). The CDR3 spans 14 residues. The V and J ends lost 0 bases and 9 bases respectively, with 14 bases between them. Germline V gene lookup returns CDR1 LGHDT and CDR2 YNNKEL (reference sequence). DNA for the CDR3: TGTGCCAGCAGCCAAGATGCGCAGGGGCGGGCCCAGTACTTC. This codes for CASSQDAQGRAQYF.

The chain has TRBV20-1 and TRBJ2-7, with D possibly matching TRBD2 (6 bases). V gave up 3 bases and J gave up 1 base, with 19 bases separating them. Per the germline V gene, CDR1 is DFQATT and CDR2 is SNEGSKA (reference sequence). The length of the CDR3 is 16 residues. The CDR3 DNA is TGCAGTGCTAGTCGTCTAGCGCCAATTAAATCCTACGAGCAGTACTTC. Translated, it gives CSASRLAPIKSYEQYF.

This clonotype was seen many times. The J gene is TRBJ2-1, the V gene TRBV11-3; 10 bases are shared with TRBD2. After removal of 5 bases from V and 4 bases from J, the junction contained 5 bases not matched to a gene. This CDR3 region has 15 residues. Germline-derived CDR1 and CDR2 are SGHNT and YENEEA. The CDR3 DNA follows: TGTGCCAGCAGCCCAAAGCGGGGGGGTTACAATGAGCAGTTCTTC. This encodes CASSPKRGGYNEQFF.

The rearrangement uses TRBV9 and TRBJ2-1, with D perhaps matching TRBD1 (5 bases). The CDR3 extends over 17 amino acids. Trimming removed 0 bases from V and 0 bases from J, with 13 bases in between. Germline-derived CDR1 and CDR2 are SGDLS and YYNGEE. The CDR3 nucleotides are TGTGCCAGCAGCGTAGAGGGGCGGCCGAGCTCCTACAATGAGCAGTTCTTC. Protein sequence: CASSVEGRPSSYNEQFF.

At least ten counts were recorded for this clonotype. The V call is TRBV5-1, the J call TRBJ2-5, with D perhaps matching TRBD1 or TRBD2 (6 bases each). V lost 2 bases to trimming and J lost 5 bases, with 31 bases between them. This CDR3 region has 20 residues. Germline V gene lookup returns CDR1 SGHRS and CDR2 YFSETQ. The CDR3 DNA sequence: TGCGCCAGCAGCTTCCGGGACACAGGAGGGGTCCTTCCTAAAGGGGAGACCCAGTACTTC. This encodes CASSFRDTGGVLPKGETQYF.

This clonotype has ten or more counts. The chain has TRBV7-9 and TRBJ2-2; 7 bases match TRBD1. The CDR3 is 16 amino acids. Per the germline V gene, CDR1 is SEHNR and CDR2 is FQNEAQ (reference sequence). Unmatched junction bases numbered 10, after V lost 4 bases and J lost 5 bases. CDR3 region: CASSSLTGWKTGELFF. In DNA form, the CDR3 reads TGTGCCAGCAGCTCCCTGACAGGGTGGAAAACCGGGGAGCTGTTTTTT.

Many counts were recorded for this clonotype. This chain joins TRBV2 and TRBJ1-5, with 7 positions matching TRBD1. The CDR3 contains 14 residues. Germline lookup yields CDR1 SNHLY and CDR2 FYNNEI. Trimming cost V 4 bases and J 6 bases; bases outside gene matches: 6. The CDR3 region is CASSGQGPIQPQHF. The CDR3, as DNA: TGTGCCAGCAGTGGACAGGGCCCGATTCAGCCCCAGCATTTT.

This clonotype was counted only a few times. The chain carries TRBV7-2 and TRBJ2-6; D gene ambiguous. CDR3 length equals 15 residues. Germline-derived CDR1 and CDR2 are SGHTA and FQGNSA. With 0 bases removed from V and 10 bases from J, the gap between germline ends came to 13 bases. Here the CDR3 reads CASSLAYRLKNVLTF. The CDR3 DNA is TGTGCCAGCAGCTTAGCCTACCGTCTTAAAAACGTCCTGACTTTC. Based on the CDR3 plus reference TRBV7-2 and TRBJ2-6, the full variable domain is GAGVSQSPSNKVTEKGKDVELRCDPISGHTALYWYRQSLGQGLEFLIYFQGNSAPDKSGLPSDRFSAERTGGSVSTLTIQRTQQEDSAVYLCASSLAYRLKNVLTFGAGSRLTVL.

Note on this clonotype: This may stem from a read error, because a much larger clone lies one nucleotide away. V is TRBV5-1 and J is TRBJ1-2; D unclear. V was shortened by 0 bases and J by 4 bases, with 4 bases between the two germline ends. The germline V gene encodes CDR1 SGHRS and CDR2 YFSETQ. The CDR3 runs to 12 residues. The CDR3 protein is CASSLDPYGYTF. The CDR3 nucleotides are TGCGCCAGCAGCTTGGATCCCTATGGCTACACCTTC.

Many counts were recorded for this clonotype. This sequence joins TRBV27 and TRBJ2-1, with TRBD1 matching 11 bases. J was trimmed by 13 bases and V by 3 bases; bases with no gene match: 8. Germline CDR1 MNHEY, CDR2 SMNVEV (reference sequence). CDR3 size: 14 residues. The CDR3: CASSFLGQGVSQFF. The CDR3 DNA follows: TGTGCCAGCAGTTTCCTGGGACAGGGGGTTTCCCAGTTCTTC.

This clonotype was counted at least ten times. This sequence joins TRBV7-6 and TRBJ2-1, with TRBD2 as a possible D gene (5 bases). Germline V lookup: CDR1 SGHVS, CDR2 FNYEAQ. V lost 2 bases and J 12 bases, leaving 14 bases between the germline ends. The CDR3 extends over 13 amino acids. In nucleotides, the CDR3 is TGTGCCAGCAGCTTAAGCGGCCCAGGTGCGCAGTTCTTC. Translating gives CASSLSGPGAQFF.

This clonotype turned up a few times. The chain uses TRBV12-3 or TRBV12-4 and TRBJ1-4; 8 nucleotides line up with TRBD1. V gave up 4 bases and J gave up 6 bases; unmatched junction bases: 7. The CDR3 is 15 residues long. The CDR3, as DNA: TGTGCCAGCAGTTCATCAGGGGGCGGCCATGAAAAACTGTTTTTT. Encoded protein: CASSSSGGGHEKLFF.

Ten or more counts support this clonotype. The chain is built from TRBV28 and TRBJ2-7, with 9 bases identical to TRBD1. The germline V gene has CDR1 MDHEN and CDR2 SYDVKM. This CDR3 is built from 14 residues. With 6 bases clipped from V and 0 bases from J, the junction kept 3 bases outside the gene matches. CDR3 amino acids: CASRTGGTSYEQYF. The CDR3 DNA reads as TGTGCCAGCAGGACAGGGGGGACCTCCTACGAGCAGTACTTC.

There are a few counts of this clonotype. The CDR3, as DNA: TGTGCCAGCAAGACTAGCGGGGTTCTGAACACCGGGGAGCTGTTTTTT. As protein: CASKTSGVLNTGELFF. This chain links TRBV2 with TRBJ2-2; 11 bases agree with TRBD2. CDR1 is SNHLY, CDR2 FYNNEI, per germline. V shed 7 bases, J shed 1 base, and the junction held 5 bases outside the gene matches. The CDR3 loop spans 16 amino acids. The full variable domain, with the rest looked up from reference TRBV2 and TRBJ2-2, is EPEVTQTPSHQVTQMGQEVILRCVPISNHLYFYWYRQILGQKVEFLVSFYNNEISEKSEIFDDQFSVERPDGSNFTLKIRSTKLEDSAMYFCASKTSGVLNTGELFFGEGSRLTVL.

This clonotype was detected only a few times. The V call is TRBV27, the J call TRBJ1-4; perhaps TRBD1 as D (5 bases). The CDR3 length is 13 residues. Per germline, CDR1 MNHEY and CDR2 SMNVEV (reference sequence). The ends were cut back, 7 bases at V and 8 bases at J, with 14 bases in the middle. Here the CDR3 DNA reads TGTGCCAGCAAGGTAATAGGGGCAGAAAAACTGTTTTTT. Its translation: CASKVIGAEKLFF. The entire variable domain, with the rest obtained from reference TRBV27 and TRBJ1-4, is as follows: EAQVTQNPRYLITVTGKKLTVTCSQNMNHEYMSWYRQDPGLGLRQIYYSMNVEVTDKGDVPEGYKVSRKEKRNFPLILESPSPNQTSLYFCASKVIGAEKLFFGSGTQLSVL.

This clonotype showed up many times. The gene calls are TRBV12-3 or TRBV12-4 and TRBJ1-6; D remains unclear. There are 14 residues in the CDR3. Trimming took off 6 bases at V and 3 bases at J, with 9 bases between the two ends. CDR3 region: CASSRGGYNSPLHF. CDR3 nucleotide sequence: TGTGCCAGCAGCAGAGGAGGCTATAATTCACCCCTCCACTTT.

A word on this clonotype: Just one base apart from a much larger clone, this may be a read error. The chain's CDR3 is CASSQGVRGCGYTF. CDR3 nucleotides: TGTGCCAGCAGCCAGGGAGTTCGCGGCTGTGGCTACACCTTC. The chain uses TRBV25-1 and TRBJ1-2, with D maybe TRBD1 (5 bases). CDR1 and CDR2 from the germline V gene are MGHDK and SYGVNS. V was pared by 6 bases and J by 7 bases, with 18 bases between. The CDR3 is 14 residues long.